This is a list of T cell receptor beta chains from one sample in a study of blood T cell repertoires in COVID-19. The data were produced by immunoSEQ multiplex PCR, yet TCRdb's version contains in-frame clones alone and is incomplete. The repertoire holds 270,000 or so clones, with around 90% as singletons. Sequenced: peripheral blood. The receptors were sampled from a woman aged 55-69 years with COVID-19, enrolled during active disease. CDR3s leave out the opening cysteine and the closing phenylalanine or tryptophan. Expanded clones are given a class, and other clones once, few, many or no size at all.

abundance | j_gene | v_gene | CDR3aa
. | TRBJ2-7 | TRBV19 | ASSIDGQGAYEQY
. | TRBJ1-2 | TRBV4-3 | ASSQEHRVSVYGYT
. | TRBJ1-2 | TRBV6-5 | ASSPQGAGGYT
. | TRBJ2-3 | TRBV5-1 | ASSGTSGGLTDTQY
. | TRBJ1-2 | TRBV6-2/TRBV6-3 | ASSGGSRGGYT
. | TRBJ2-5 | TRBV2 | ASRGRLAGVQETQY
once | TRBJ2-2 | TRBV7-2 | ASSFNAGQGSSELF
. | TRBJ2-7 | TRBV10-3 | ATGTAYEQY
. | TRBJ1-1 | TRBV3-1/TRBV3-2 | ASSQSSLEAF
. | TRBJ2-5 | TRBV15 | AAGRGGSYQETQY
. | TRBJ1-2 | TRBV5-1 | ASSLEVRGDGYT
. | TRBJ2-1 | TRBV5-1 | ASSASGTSGINEQF
. | TRBJ2-1 | TRBV4-2 | ASSQDVSSAGENEQF
. | TRBJ1-2 | TRBV29-1 | SVDPSSGLYGYT
. | TRBJ2-1 | TRBV7-9 | ASSLRLRGGPNLYNEQF
. | TRBJ1-2 | TRBV7-9 | ASKTGVGNYGYT
. | TRBJ1-2 | TRBV18 | ASSPNPGPNYGYT
. | TRBJ1-2 | TRBV18 | ASSPPAGGSNYGYT
. | TRBJ2-4 | TRBV6-1 | ASSEGTGENIQY
. | TRBJ2-3 | TRBV9 | ASSVAWGGTDTQY
. | TRBJ1-2 | TRBV6-1 | ASSESGSLRGYT
. | TRBJ2-3 | TRBV5-4 | ASSSRTSGVRPDTQY
once | TRBJ1-3 | TRBV6-1 | ASSEFPLSGNTIY
. | TRBJ1-2 | TRBV25-1 | ASSPNYLDRGLNYGYT
. | TRBJ1-4 | TRBV6-5 | ASRTATDPDEKLF
. | TRBJ1-1 | TRBV19 | ASSIPIGQGRAEAF
. | TRBJ1-5 | TRBV9 | ASSVVLLGQGDQPQH
. | TRBJ2-1 | TRBV30 | AWSVGSPNGQF
. | TRBJ1-2 | TRBV6-2/TRBV6-3 | ASSRRVELYGYT
. | TRBJ1-1 | TRBV5-1 | ASSPGTGMNTEAF
few | TRBJ1-2 | TRBV7-2 | ASSLQGGYT
. | TRBJ1-1 | TRBV5-5 | ASSFSPDREGSEAF
once | TRBJ1-4 | TRBV5-8 | ASSFGVHNEKLF
. | TRBJ1-5 | TRBV5-5 | ASSSDGGGGPQH
. | TRBJ2-7 | TRBV6-6 | AAPRAPDSYEQY
. | TRBJ1-2 | TRBV10-3 | AITPDSYGYT
. | TRBJ2-1 | TRBV29-1 | SVEARVDEQF
. | TRBJ2-7 | TRBV6-6 | ASTLTGGHEQY
. | TRBJ2-1 | TRBV7-9 | ASSRGEFSNEQF
. | TRBJ2-3 | TRBV18 | ASSPLAGGQPDTQY
. | TRBJ2-7 | TRBV7-2 | ASSIAGTDSYEQY
. | TRBJ1-2 | TRBV15 | ATSRDERARGLGYT
. | TRBJ1-2 | TRBV6-5 | ASSYSTLNYGYT
few | TRBJ1-1 | TRBV7-9 | ASGSQGGGNTEAF
once | TRBJ1-5 | TRBV18 | ASSPLGGDEPQH
once | TRBJ1-5 | TRBV6-2/TRBV6-3 | ASSYSGDRGNQPQH